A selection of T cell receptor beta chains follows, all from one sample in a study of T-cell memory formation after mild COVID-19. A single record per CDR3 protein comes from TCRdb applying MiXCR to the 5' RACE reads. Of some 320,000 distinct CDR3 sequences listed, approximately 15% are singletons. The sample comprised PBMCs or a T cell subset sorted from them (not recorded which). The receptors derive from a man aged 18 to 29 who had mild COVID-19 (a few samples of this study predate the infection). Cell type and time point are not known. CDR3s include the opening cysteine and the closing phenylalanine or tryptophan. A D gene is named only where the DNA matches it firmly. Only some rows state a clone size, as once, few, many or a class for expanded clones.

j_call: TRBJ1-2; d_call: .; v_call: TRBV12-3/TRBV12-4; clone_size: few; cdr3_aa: CASSNGRKYGYTF; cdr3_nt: TGTGCCAGCAGCAACGGACGGAAATATGGCTACACCTTC
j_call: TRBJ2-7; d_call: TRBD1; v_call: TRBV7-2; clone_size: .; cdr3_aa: CASSFDRGPYEQYF; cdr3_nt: TGTGCCAGCAGCTTCGACAGGGGGCCCTACGAGCAGTACTTC
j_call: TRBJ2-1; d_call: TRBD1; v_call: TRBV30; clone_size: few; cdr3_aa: CAWSRDRAYNEQFF; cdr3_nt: TGTGCCTGGAGCCGGGACAGGGCTTACAATGAGCAGTTCTTC
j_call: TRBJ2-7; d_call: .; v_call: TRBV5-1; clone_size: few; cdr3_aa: CASSLAGRGYEQYF; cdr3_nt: TGCGCCAGCAGCTTGGCGGGGAGAGGCTACGAGCAGTACTTC
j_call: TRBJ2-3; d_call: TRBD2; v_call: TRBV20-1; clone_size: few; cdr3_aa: CSTPALGGGAKDTQYF; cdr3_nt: TGCAGTACCCCGGCCCTCGGCGGGGGGGCGAAAGATACGCAGTATTTT
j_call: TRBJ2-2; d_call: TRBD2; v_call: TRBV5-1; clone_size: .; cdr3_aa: CASSLASGLAANTGELFF; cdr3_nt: TGCGCCAGCAGCTTGGCCTCGGGACTAGCGGCGAACACCGGGGAGCTGTTTTTT
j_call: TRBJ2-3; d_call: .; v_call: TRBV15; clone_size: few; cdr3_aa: CATSREVRTTDTQYF; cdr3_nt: TGTGCCACCAGCAGAGAGGTCAGGACGACGGATACGCAGTATTTT
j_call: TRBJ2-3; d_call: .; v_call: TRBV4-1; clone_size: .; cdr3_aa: CASSRLTSRDTQYF; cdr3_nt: TGCGCCAGCAGCCGTTTGACTAGTAGAGATACGCAGTATTTT
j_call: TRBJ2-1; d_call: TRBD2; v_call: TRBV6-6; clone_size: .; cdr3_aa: CASSYRTFSGGADNEQFF; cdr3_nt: TGTGCCAGCAGTTACAGAACTTTTAGCGGGGGGGCGGACAATGAGCAGTTCTTC
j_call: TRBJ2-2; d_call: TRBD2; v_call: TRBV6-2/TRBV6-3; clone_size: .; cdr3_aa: CASSTRTSGERWTGELFF; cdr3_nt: TGTGCCAGCAGTACAAGGACTAGCGGGGAGAGGTGGACCGGGGAGCTGTTTTTT
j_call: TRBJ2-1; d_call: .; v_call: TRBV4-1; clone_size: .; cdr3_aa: CASSQEQGLLDEQFF; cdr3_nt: TGCGCCAGCAGCCAAGAGCAGGGGCTGTTGGATGAGCAGTTCTTC
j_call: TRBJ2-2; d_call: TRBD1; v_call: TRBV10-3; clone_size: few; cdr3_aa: CAISGQGNPGELFF; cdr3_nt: TGTGCCATCAGTGGACAGGGGAACCCCGGGGAGCTGTTTTTT
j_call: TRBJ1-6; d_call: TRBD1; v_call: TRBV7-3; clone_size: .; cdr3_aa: CASSIDRAGNSPLHF; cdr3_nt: TGTGCCAGCAGTATTGACAGGGCCGGAAATTCACCCCTCCACTTT
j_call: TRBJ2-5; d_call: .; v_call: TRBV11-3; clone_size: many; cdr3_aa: CASSLSVGETQYF; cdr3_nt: TGTGCCAGCAGCTTATCGGTGGGAGAGACCCAGTACTTC
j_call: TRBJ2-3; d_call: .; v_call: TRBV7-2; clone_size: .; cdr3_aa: CASSLRAGANRQGTDTQYF; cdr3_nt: TGTGCCAGCAGCTTAAGGGCCGGCGCGAATCGCCAGGGAACAGATACGCAGTATTTT
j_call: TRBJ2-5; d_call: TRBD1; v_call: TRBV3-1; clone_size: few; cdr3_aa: CASSQTGQGPGETQYF; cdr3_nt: TGTGCCAGCAGCCAAACCGGACAGGGACCGGGGGAGACCCAGTACTTC
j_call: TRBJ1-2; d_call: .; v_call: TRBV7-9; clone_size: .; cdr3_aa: CASSLAPSGYTF; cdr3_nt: TGTGCCAGCAGCTTAGCGCCGAGTGGCTACACCTTC
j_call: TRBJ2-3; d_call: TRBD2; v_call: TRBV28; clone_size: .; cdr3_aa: CASSSRTSGGSDTQYF; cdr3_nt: TGTGCCAGCAGTTCCCGGACTAGCGGGGGTTCAGATACGCAGTATTTT
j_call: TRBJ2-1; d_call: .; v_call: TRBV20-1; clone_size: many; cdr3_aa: CSARREDEQFF; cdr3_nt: TGCAGTGCTAGAAGGGAGGATGAGCAGTTCTTC
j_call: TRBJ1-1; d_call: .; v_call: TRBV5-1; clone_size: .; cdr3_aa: CASSLIGAEAFF; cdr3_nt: TGCGCCAGCAGCCTAATAGGGGCTGAAGCTTTCTTT
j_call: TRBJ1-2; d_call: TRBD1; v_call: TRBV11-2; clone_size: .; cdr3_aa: CASSLWETGNGYTF; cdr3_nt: TGTGCCAGCAGCTTGTGGGAGACAGGGAATGGCTACACCTTC
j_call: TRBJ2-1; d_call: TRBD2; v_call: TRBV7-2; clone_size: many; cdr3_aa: CASSQTSDNEQFF; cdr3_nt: TGTGCCAGCAGCCAGACTAGCGACAATGAGCAGTTCTTC
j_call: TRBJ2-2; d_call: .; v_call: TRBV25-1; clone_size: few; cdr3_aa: CASSGMNTGELFF; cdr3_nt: TGTGCCAGCAGTGGAATGAACACCGGGGAGCTGTTTTTT
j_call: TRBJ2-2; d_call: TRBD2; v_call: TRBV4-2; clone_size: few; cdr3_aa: CASSQDPAGVENTGELFF; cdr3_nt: TGTGCCAGCAGCCAAGACCCAGCGGGGGTCGAGAACACCGGGGAGCTGTTTTTT
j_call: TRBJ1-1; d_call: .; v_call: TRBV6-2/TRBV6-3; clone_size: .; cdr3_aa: CASSFPTDTYMNTEAFF; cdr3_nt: TGTGCCAGCAGTTTCCCGACAGATACTTACATGAACACTGAAGCTTTCTTT
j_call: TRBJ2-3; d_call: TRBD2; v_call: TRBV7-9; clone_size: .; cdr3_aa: CASISGTSGTDTQYF; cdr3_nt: TGTGCCAGCATCTCGGGGACTAGCGGCACAGATACGCAGTATTTT
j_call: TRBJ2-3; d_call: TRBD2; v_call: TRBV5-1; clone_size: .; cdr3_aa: CASSFQRGDTQYF; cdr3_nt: TGCGCCAGCAGCTTTCAGCGGGGGGATACGCAGTATTTT
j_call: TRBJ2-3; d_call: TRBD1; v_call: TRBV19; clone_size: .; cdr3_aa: CASSIPRGQSSTDTQYF; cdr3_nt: TGTGCCAGTAGTATCCCCAGGGGGCAATCGTCAACAGATACGCAGTATTTT
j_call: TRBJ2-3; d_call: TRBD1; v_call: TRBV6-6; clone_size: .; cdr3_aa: CASRKDRGSDTQYF; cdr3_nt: TGTGCCAGCAGAAAGGACAGGGGATCGGATACGCAGTATTTT
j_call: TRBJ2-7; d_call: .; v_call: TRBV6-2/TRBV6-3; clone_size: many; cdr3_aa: CASSYPEGHIYEQYF; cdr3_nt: TGTGCCAGCAGTTACCCAGAAGGACACATCTACGAGCAGTACTTC
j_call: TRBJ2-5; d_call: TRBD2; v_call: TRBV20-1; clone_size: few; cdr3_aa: CSARDNRGGETQYF; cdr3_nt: TGCAGTGCTAGAGATAACCGGGGGGGAGAGACCCAGTACTTC
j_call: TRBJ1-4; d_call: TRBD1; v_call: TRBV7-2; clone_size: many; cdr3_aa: CASSFWQGDEKLFF; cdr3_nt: TGTGCCAGCAGCTTTTGGCAGGGGGACGAAAAACTGTTTTTT
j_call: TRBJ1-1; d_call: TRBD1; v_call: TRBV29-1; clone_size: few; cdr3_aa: CSVEGDRYEAFF; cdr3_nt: TGCAGCGTTGAAGGGGACAGGTACGAAGCTTTCTTT
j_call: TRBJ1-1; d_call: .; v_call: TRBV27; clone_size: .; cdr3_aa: CASSHRNTEAFF; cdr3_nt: TGTGCCAGCAGCCACAGGAACACTGAAGCTTTCTTT
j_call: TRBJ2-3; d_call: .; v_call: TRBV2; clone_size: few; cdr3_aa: CASSQVGLSTDTQYF; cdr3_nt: TGTGCCAGCAGTCAGGTTGGCCTTAGCACAGATACGCAGTATTTT
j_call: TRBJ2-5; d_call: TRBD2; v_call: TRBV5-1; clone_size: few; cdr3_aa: CASSLGGLAGNQETQYF; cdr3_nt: TGCGCCAGCAGCTTGGGGGGACTAGCGGGGAACCAAGAGACCCAGTACTTC
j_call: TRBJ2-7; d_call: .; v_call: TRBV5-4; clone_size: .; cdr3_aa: CASSSEDSRSYEQYF; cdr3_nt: TGTGCCAGCAGCTCCGAGGACAGTAGATCCTACGAGCAGTACTTC
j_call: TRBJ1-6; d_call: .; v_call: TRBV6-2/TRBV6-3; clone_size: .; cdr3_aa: CASSYDTLSPLHF; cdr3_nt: TGTGCCAGCAGTTACGATACCCTTTCACCCCTCCACTTT
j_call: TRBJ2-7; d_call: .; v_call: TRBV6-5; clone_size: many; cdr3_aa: CASSYRLTAYEQYF; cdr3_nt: TGTGCCAGCAGTTACCGCCTAACAGCCTACGAGCAGTACTTC
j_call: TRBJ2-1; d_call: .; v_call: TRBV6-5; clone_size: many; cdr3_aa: CASSYSLVGGQNNEQFF; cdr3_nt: TGTGCCAGCAGTTACTCCCTGGTCGGGGGGCAGAACAATGAGCAGTTCTTC
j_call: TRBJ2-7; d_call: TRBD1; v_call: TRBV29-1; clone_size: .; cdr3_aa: CSVEIRQGYEQYF; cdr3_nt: TGCAGCGTTGAGATCCGACAGGGTTACGAGCAGTACTTC
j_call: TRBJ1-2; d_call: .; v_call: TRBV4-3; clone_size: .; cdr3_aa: CASSPKVVLGGYTF; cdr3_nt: TGCGCCAGCAGCCCCAAGGTGGTCCTGGGGGGCTACACCTTC
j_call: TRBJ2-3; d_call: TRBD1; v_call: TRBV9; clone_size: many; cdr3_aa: CASSVEQGADTQYF; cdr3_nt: TGTGCCAGCAGCGTCGAACAGGGGGCAGATACGCAGTATTTT